This record concerns one TCR beta chain sequence. Antigen: not known. At one end, the junction sequence differs from germline, possibly due to a read error. Germline DNA was also extracted, while the blood RNA originated from unsorted whole blood. Every patient had chronic HBV infection and was treatment-naive. CDR3 length: 14 residues. The sample is drawn from a study of tumor-infiltrating lymphocytes in primary liver carcinoma. Starting from roughly 540 ng of total RNA, TCR beta cDNA was produced with a primer in the constant region. Construction of TCR beta libraries relied on three successive nested multiplex PCR rounds employing slightly modified ARM-PCR. The first two PCR rounds used TRBV1-TRBV30 forward primers with a C-beta reverse primer, about 10 cycles each. Via MiXCR, TCRdb re-called the multiplex PCR reads, giving one row per CDR3 protein. The sample consists of about 310,000 distinct CDR3 sequences, roughly 60% of them appearing once.

General study points: Pairs comparing tumor with adjacent tissue or blood overlapped less than pairs drawn from tumor regions. Compared with blood, tumor repertoires held significantly more in their top 250 clones.

This chain connects TRBV12-3 or TRBV12-4 to TRBJ2-1, with D perhaps given as TRBD1 or TRBD2 (6 bases each). The sequence was obtained from a man aged 35 to 55 with primary liver carcinoma and hepatitis B virus infection. Sequenced sample: peripheral blood. Written as DNA, the CDR3 is TGTGCCAGCAGTCTCGCCTTGGGGGGCAATGAGCACTTCTTC. Amino acid sequence: CASSLALGGNEHFF.